This T cell receptor beta chain was identified in a study of shared clonotypes between healthy human individuals. Whole-study findings and limits: With four donors compared, around 4.7% of naive CD4 clonotypes were shared.

Germline trimming cut 5 bases from V and 4 bases from J; bases unmatched to any gene: 2. The germline V gene has CDR1 MNHEY and CDR2 SVGAGI. This CDR3 is built from 14 residues. The naive CD8 population came from CD45RO-negative cells selected for CCR7, without terminally differentiated effector memory CD45RA+ cells. Note on this clone: As yet, its antigen is unknown.

TCRdb's copy holds only in-frame clones and misses some; the assay was immunoSEQ multiplex PCR. This table holds roughly 570,000 clones, roughly 98% found once. The sequenced material came from naive CD8+ T cells sorted from blood. The J gene is TRBJ2-1, the V gene TRBV6-5, with 10 bases aligning to TRBD2. The receptor was isolated from a young man in good health. The chain's CDR3 is CASSELAGYNEQFF. The CDR3 DNA sequence: TGTGCCAGCAGTGAACTAGCGGGATACAATGAGCAGTTCTTC.